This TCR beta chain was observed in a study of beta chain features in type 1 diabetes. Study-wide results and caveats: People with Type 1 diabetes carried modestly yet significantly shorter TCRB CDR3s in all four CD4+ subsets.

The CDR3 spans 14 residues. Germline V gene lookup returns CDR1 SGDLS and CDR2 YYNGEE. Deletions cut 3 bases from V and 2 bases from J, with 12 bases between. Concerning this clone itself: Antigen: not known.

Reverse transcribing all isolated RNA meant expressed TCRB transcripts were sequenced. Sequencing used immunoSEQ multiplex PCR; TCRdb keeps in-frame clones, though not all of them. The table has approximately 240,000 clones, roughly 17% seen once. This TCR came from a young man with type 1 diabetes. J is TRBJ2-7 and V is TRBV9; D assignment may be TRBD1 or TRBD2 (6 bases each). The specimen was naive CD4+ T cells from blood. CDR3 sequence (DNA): TGTGCCAGCAGCGGGGAGGACAGACCCTACGAGCAGTACTTC. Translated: CASSGEDRPYEQYF.